The table lists the clone carrying this T cell receptor (beta chain) with many counts. The TCR beta library used iRepertoire HTBI primers with Arm-PCR amplification of CDR3. One entry per CDR3 protein results from TCRdb running MiXCR on the multiplex PCR reads. The top ten clones hold roughly 8.9% of a sample with about half a million distinct CDR3 sequences, 12% of them seen once. The data are from a study of regulatory T cells in long-lasting Graves disease. The CDR3 length is 17 residues. Germline V gene lookup returns CDR1 KGHSH and CDR2 LQKENI. Germline trimming cut 2 bases from V and 5 bases from J; bases unmatched to any gene: 8. Time point given: newly diagnosed GD, antithyroid drugs for less than 3 months. The TCR library was prepared using RNA isolated from PBMCs. These data were likewise used in another study, on T cells in Graves' hyperthyroidism and ophthalmopathy.

This chain links TRBV18 with TRBJ2-3; the match to TRBD2 covers 12 bases. This specimen consisted of peripheral blood mononuclear cells (PBMCs), obtained at new diagnosis, from a patient treated with antithyroid drugs. This clonotype originated in a woman in her 30s with Graves disease. The CDR3 here is CASSPTRLAGVEDTQYF. CDR3 nucleotide sequence: TGTGCCAGCTCACCAACGCGACTAGCGGGAGTAGAAGATACGCAGTATTTT.